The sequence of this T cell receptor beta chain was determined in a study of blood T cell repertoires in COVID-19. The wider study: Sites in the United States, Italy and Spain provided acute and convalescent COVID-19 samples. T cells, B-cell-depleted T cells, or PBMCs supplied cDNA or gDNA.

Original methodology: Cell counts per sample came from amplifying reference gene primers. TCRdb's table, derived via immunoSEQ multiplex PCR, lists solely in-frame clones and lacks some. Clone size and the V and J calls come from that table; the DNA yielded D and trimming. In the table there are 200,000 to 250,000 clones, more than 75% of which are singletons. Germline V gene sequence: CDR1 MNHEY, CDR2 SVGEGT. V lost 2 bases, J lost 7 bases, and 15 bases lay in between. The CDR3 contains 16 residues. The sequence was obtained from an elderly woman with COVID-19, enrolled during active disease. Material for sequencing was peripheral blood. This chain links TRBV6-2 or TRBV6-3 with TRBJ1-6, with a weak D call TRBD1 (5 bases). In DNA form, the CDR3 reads TGTGCCAGCAGTTACATGGGGGGGAAGAAGAATTCACCCCTCCACTTT. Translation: CASSYMGGKKNSPLHF.